Each of the 11 T cell receptor beta chains below was sequenced from the same sample in a study of shared clonotypes between healthy human individuals. Libraries were prepared by immunoSEQ multiplex PCR; TCRdb keeps only in-frame clonotypes and omits some of them. The table shows about 750,000 clones, with around 92% occurring only once. Naivety among CD8 cells was defined by CD45RO negativity and positive CCR7 selection, thereby excluding terminally differentiated effector memory CD45RA+ cells. The sequenced sample was naive CD8+ T cells sorted from blood. The receptors stem from a man aged 25-45 years in good health.

This chain connects TRBV9 to TRBJ2-7; D gene ambiguous. The CDR3 extends over 15 amino acids. V was shortened by 2 bases and J by 5 bases, with 17 bases between the two germline ends. Germline CDR1 is SGDLS and CDR2 is YYNGEE. The CDR3: CASSVAPSGKDEQYF. DNA of the CDR3: TGTGCCAGCAGCGTGGCTCCGAGTGGGAAAGACGAGCAGTACTTC.

The rearrangement joins TRBV5-1 to TRBJ2-2, with 11 bases aligning to TRBD2. CDR1 SGHRS and CDR2 YFSETQ come from the germline V gene. CDR3 length equals 17 residues. J gave up 0 bases and V 4 bases, and 5 bases lay outside the gene matches. Here the CDR3 reads CASSSGTSGANTGELFF. The CDR3 nucleotides are TGCGCCAGCAGCAGCGGGACTAGCGGAGCGAACACCGGGGAGCTGTTTTTT.

The rearrangement links TRBV7-9 to TRBJ2-7; D is uncertain. Trimming removed 4 bases from V and 4 bases from J, with 11 bases in between. The CDR3 spans 13 residues. From germline, CDR1 is SEHNR and CDR2 FQNEAQ (reference sequence). DNA of the CDR3: TGTGCCAGCAGCTCGCAGGATTGGTACGAGCAGTACTTC. Translating gives CASSSQDWYEQYF.

This chain links TRBV11-2 with TRBJ2-3; TRBD2 might be the D (6 bases). V was trimmed by 4 bases and J by 14 bases, leaving 22 bases between them. CDR1 is SGHAT and CDR2 is FQNNGV in the germline V gene. This CDR3 is built from 14 residues. The CDR3 spells CASSSMTSYWALYF. CDR3 sequence (DNA): TGTGCCAGCAGCTCAATGACTAGTTACTGGGCCCTGTATTTT.

The chain carries TRBV9 and TRBJ1-1; D unresolved. Trimming left V 3 bases short and J 0 bases short, with 9 bases between. This CDR3 is 14 amino acids long. From germline, CDR1 is SGDLS and CDR2 YYNGEE. The CDR3 bases are TGTGCCAGCAGCGATGAGGGCATGAACACTGAAGCTTTCTTT. Its protein product is CASSDEGMNTEAFF.

This chain joins TRBV28 and TRBJ2-1; TRBD2 matches 8 bases. Germline lookup yields CDR1 MDHEN and CDR2 SYDVKM. The CDR3 length is 17 residues. The junction had 9 bases not matched to a gene; V was cut back by 4 bases and J by 1 base. CDR3 sequence: CASSSPTSGLSYNEQFF. In DNA form, the CDR3 reads TGTGCCAGCAGTTCCCCCACTAGCGGACTATCCTACAATGAGCAGTTCTTC.

This sequence joins TRBV4-1 and TRBJ1-1; D gene unclear. This CDR3 has 15 amino acids. V was trimmed by 1 base and J by 1 base, leaving 10 bases between them. CDR1 and CDR2 from the germline V gene are MGHRA and YSYEKL. The CDR3 here is CASSQVPVGNTEAFF. The CDR3 bases are TGCGCCAGCAGCCAAGTTCCCGTGGGGAACACTGAAGCTTTCTTT.

CDR3 in amino acids: CASSLGPGHYEQYF. Here the CDR3 DNA reads TGTGCCAGCAGCTTAGGTCCGGGGCACTACGAGCAGTACTTC. The rearrangement uses TRBV11-3 and TRBJ2-7, with D perhaps matching TRBD1 or TRBD2 (5 bases each). This CDR3 comprises 14 residues. CDR1 is SGHNT, CDR2 YENEEA, per germline. V was clipped by 1 base and J by 3 bases, with 10 bases between them. The whole variable domain, filled in from reference TRBV11-3 and TRBJ2-7, reads EAGVVQSPRYKIIEKKQPVAFWCNPISGHNTLYWYLQNLGQGPELLIRYENEEAVDDSQLPKDRFSAERLKGVDSTLKIQPAELGDSAVYLCASSLGPGHYEQYFGPGTRLTVT.

The count of this clone is one. The chain couples TRBV19 to TRBJ2-1, with D perhaps matching TRBD1 or TRBD2 (5 bases each). Germline V lookup: CDR1 LNHDA, CDR2 SQIVND (reference sequence). The ends were cut back, 5 bases at V and 9 bases at J, with 8 bases in the middle. The CDR3 spans 11 residues. The CDR3 spells CASSSGREQFF. The CDR3 DNA is TGTGCCAGTAGTTCGGGACGTGAGCAGTTCTTC.

This clone was seen only a few times. The chain recombines TRBV2 with TRBJ1-5; TRBD1 matches 10 bases. The CDR3 is 14 residues long. With V trimmed by 6 bases and J by 4 bases, 3 bases remained unmatched. CDR1 is SNHLY, CDR2 FYNNEI, per germline. CDR3 nucleotide sequence: TGTGCCAGCAGGGACAGGGGGGAGAATCAGCCCCAGCATTTT. Translation gives CASRDRGENQPQHF.

J is TRBJ2-7 and V is TRBV30; 7 nucleotides line up with TRBD1. The CDR3 runs to 12 residues. The V segment lost 4 bases and the J segment 3 bases; nucleotides outside the gene matches: 3. CDR1 GTSNPN and CDR2 SVGIG come from the germline V gene (reference sequence). The CDR3 region is CAWIRDSYEQYF. DNA of the CDR3: TGTGCCTGGATCCGGGACAGCTACGAGCAGTACTTC.